This T cell receptor beta chain stems from a study of cytomegalovirus exposure and HLA in healthy donors. Study-level findings and limits: Apparent HLA restriction characterized most CMV-associated TCR beta chains in a later analysis.

Per the germline V gene, CDR1 is MNHEY and CDR2 is SVGAGI. The CDR3 is 14 residues long. Germline trimming cut 3 bases from V and 10 bases from J; bases unmatched to any gene: 11. In the case of this clone: The target antigen is unknown.

The PCR had 60 Vbeta and 13 Jbeta primers. The method was immunoSEQ multiplex PCR; TCRdb's version includes in-frame clones alone and lacks a portion of them. Among approximately 190,000 clones listed, about four fifths were seen once. Sample: PBMCs. The chain is built from TRBV6-5 and TRBJ1-2, with 7 bases lining up with TRBD1. The sequence was obtained from a woman between 18 and 30 years old in good health and CMV-seronegative. This CDR3 is CASSYAHRDRYYTF. In nucleotides, the CDR3 is TGTGCCAGCAGTTATGCGCACCGGGACAGATACTACACCTTC.